These 5 T cell receptor beta chains share one sample of origin, sequenced in a study of T-cell memory formation after mild COVID-19. MiXCR, run by TCRdb on the 5' RACE reads, gives a single entry per CDR3 protein. Of 300,000 or so distinct CDR3 sequences detected, approximately 15% appear once; the ten largest clones hold over 20%. Specimen: PBMCs or a T cell subset sorted from them (not recorded which). The origin of the receptors is a young man who had mild COVID-19 (a few samples of this study predate the infection). Cell type and time point are not known.

The chain has TRBV7-2 and TRBJ2-1, with D perhaps given as TRBD1 or TRBD2 (5 bases each). Trimming took off 3 bases at V and 9 bases at J, with 18 bases between the two ends. This CDR3 has 15 residues. Per germline, CDR1 SGHTA and CDR2 FQGNSA. The DNA for the CDR3 is TGTGCCAGCAGCTTGTCCGGGACGGCTGGTCCTGAGCAGTTCTTC. It specifies CASSLSGTAGPEQFF.

V is TRBV7-2 and J is TRBJ2-7, with TRBD1 as a possible D gene (6 bases). In germline, CDR1 is SGHTA, CDR2 FQGNSA. The CDR3 totals 14 residues. The V and J ends lost 1 base and 3 bases respectively, with 10 bases between them. CDR3 in DNA: TGTGCCAGCAGCTTAGACAGGGCCTTCTACGAGCAGTACTTC. The encoded protein is CASSLDRAFYEQYF.

This clonotype has a handful of counts. The chain uses TRBV7-2 and TRBJ1-2, with 7 bases fitting TRBD1. Germline V lookup: CDR1 SGHTA, CDR2 FQGNSA. V shed 5 bases and J 2 bases; nucleotides not matched to a gene: 8. The length of the CDR3 is 15 residues. The CDR3 sequence is CASSLGQRTNYGYTF. The CDR3 bases are TGTGCCAGCAGCCTGGGACAGCGTACGAACTATGGCTACACCTTC.

A few counts support this clonotype. V is TRBV5-1 and J is TRBJ2-1; no firm D call. The germline CDR1 and CDR2 sequences are SGHRS and YFSETQ. V was pared by 0 bases and J by 4 bases, with 5 bases between. The CDR3 runs 13 residues. CDR3 sequence: CASSLGNYNEQFF. For the CDR3, the DNA is TGCGCCAGCAGCTTGGGCAATTACAATGAGCAGTTCTTC.

The gene calls are TRBV6-6 and TRBJ1-1; D gene unclear. Looked up from germline, CDR1 is MNHNY and CDR2 is SVGAGI (reference sequence). The CDR3 consists of 13 residues. V gave up 0 bases and J gave up 2 bases, with 4 bases separating them. CDR3 DNA sequence: TGTGCCAGCAGTTACTCCAGTAACACTGAAGCTTTCTTT. It translates to CASSYSSNTEAFF.